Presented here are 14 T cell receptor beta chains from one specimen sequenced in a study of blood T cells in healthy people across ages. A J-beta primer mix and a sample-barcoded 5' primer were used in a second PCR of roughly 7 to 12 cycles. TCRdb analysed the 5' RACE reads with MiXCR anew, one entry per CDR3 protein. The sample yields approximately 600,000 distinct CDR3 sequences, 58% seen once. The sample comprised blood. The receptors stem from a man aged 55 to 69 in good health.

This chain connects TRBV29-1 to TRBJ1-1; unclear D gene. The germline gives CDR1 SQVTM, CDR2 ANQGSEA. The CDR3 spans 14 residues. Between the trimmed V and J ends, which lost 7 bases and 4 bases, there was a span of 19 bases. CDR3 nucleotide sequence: TGCAGCGCACAGACCCGACACCTTCTCACTGAAGCTTTCTTT. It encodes CSAQTRHLLTEAFF.

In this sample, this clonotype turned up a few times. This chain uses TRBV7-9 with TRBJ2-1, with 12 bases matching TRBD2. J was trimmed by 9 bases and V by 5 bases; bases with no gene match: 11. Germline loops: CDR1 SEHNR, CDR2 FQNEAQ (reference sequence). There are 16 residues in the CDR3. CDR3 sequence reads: CASSPEGLAGRSEQFF. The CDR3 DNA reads TGTGCCAGCAGCCCAGAAGGACTAGCGGGAAGGAGTGAGCAGTTCTTC.

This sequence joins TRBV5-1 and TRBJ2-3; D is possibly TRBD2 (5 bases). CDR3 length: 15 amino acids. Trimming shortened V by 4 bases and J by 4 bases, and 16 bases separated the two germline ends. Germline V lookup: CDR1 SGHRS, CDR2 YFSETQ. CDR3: CASSVNPSGSDTQYF. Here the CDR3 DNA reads TGCGCCAGCAGCGTAAATCCCAGCGGTTCAGATACGCAGTATTTT.

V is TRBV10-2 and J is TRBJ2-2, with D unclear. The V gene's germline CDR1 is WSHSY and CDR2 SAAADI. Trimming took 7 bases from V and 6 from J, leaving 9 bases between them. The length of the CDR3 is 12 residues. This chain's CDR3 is CASKQSAGELFF. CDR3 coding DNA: TGCGCCAGCAAACAGTCGGCCGGGGAGCTGTTTTTT.

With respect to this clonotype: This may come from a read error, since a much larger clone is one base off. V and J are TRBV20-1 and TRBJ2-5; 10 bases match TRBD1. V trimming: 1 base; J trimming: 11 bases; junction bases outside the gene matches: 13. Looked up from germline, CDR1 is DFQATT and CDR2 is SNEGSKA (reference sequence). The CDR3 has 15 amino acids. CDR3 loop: CSARAGDRGRNEQYF. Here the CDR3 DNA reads TGCAGTGCTAGAGCGGGGGACAGGGGCCGGAATGAGCAGTACTTC.

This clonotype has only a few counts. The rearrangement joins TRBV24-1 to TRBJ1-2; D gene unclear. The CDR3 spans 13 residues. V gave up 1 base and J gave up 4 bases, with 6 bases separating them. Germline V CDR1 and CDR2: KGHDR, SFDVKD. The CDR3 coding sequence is TGTGCCACCAGTGATTTTACCGGCTATGGCTACACCTTC. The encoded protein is CATSDFTGYGYTF.

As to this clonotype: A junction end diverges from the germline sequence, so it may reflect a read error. The CDR3 here is CASSQDNLGRPPHF. The CDR3 bases are TGTGCCAGCAGCCAAGATAATCTCGGGAGGCCCCCCCACTTT. The V gene is TRBV4-2, the J gene TRBJ1-6; unclear D gene. Germline V gives CDR1 LGHNA, CDR2 YNFKEQ. The CDR3 sequence is 14 residues long.

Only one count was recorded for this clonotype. The CDR3 loop reads CASSDRWDQPQHF. Written as DNA, the CDR3 is TGTGCCAGCAGTGACAGGTGGGATCAGCCCCAGCATTTT. The V gene is TRBV6-1, the J gene TRBJ1-5; D is ambiguous. The germline V gene has CDR1 MNHNS and CDR2 SASEGT. The ends were cut back, 3 bases at V and 5 bases at J, with 8 bases in the middle. The CDR3 has 13 residues.

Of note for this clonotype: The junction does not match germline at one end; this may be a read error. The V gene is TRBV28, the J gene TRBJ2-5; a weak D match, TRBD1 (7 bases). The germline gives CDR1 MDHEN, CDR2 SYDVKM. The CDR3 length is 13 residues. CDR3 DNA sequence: TGTGCCACCCAGGGGGGTCGCCGAGAGGCCCAGTACTTC. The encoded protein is CATQGGRREAQYF.

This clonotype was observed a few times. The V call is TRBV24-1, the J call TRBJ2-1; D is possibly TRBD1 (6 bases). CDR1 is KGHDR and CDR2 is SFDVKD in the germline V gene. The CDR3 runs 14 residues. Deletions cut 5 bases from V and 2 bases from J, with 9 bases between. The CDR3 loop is CATSGPGAYNEQFF. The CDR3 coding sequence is TGTGCCACCAGTGGCCCAGGGGCCTACAATGAGCAGTTCTTC.

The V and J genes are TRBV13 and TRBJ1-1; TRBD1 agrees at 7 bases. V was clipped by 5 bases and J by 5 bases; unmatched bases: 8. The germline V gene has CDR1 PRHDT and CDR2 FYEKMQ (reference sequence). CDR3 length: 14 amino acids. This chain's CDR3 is CASSPWTGETEAFF. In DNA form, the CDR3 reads TGTGCCAGCAGCCCCTGGACAGGAGAAACTGAAGCTTTCTTT. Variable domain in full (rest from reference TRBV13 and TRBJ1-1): AAGVIQSPRHLIKEKRETATLKCYPIPRHDTVYWYQQGPGQDPQFLISFYEKMQSDKGSIPDRFSAQQFSDYHSELNMSSLELGDSALYFCASSPWTGETEAFFGQGTRLTVV.

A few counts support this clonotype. The chain's CDR3 is CASSSRPGDTQYF. In DNA, the CDR3 is TGTGCCAGCAGCAGCCGCCCAGGAGATACGCAGTATTTT. This rearrangement joins TRBV7-7 to TRBJ2-3; no definite D call. CDR1 SSHAT and CDR2 FNYEAQ come from the germline V gene (reference sequence). The CDR3 is made up of 13 amino acids. V was trimmed by 5 bases and J by 5 bases, leaving 11 bases between them. Full variable domain (rest looked up from reference TRBV7-7 and TRBJ2-3): GAGVSQSPRYKVTKRGQDVTLRCDPISSHATLYWYQQALGQGPEFLTYFNYEAQPDKSGLPSDRFSAERPEGSISTLTIQRTEQRDSAMYRCASSSRPGDTQYFGPGTRLTVL.

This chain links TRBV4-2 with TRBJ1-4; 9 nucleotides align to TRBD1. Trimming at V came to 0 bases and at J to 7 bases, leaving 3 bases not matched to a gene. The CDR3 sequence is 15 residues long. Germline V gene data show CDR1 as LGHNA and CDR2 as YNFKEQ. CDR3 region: CASSQDRTGVEKLFF. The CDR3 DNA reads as TGTGCCAGCAGCCAAGATCGGACAGGGGTTGAAAAACTGTTTTTT.

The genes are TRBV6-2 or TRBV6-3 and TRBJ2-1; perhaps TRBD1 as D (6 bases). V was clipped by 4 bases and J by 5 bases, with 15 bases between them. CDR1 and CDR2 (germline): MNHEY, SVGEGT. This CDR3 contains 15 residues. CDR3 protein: CASSSSEGVHNEQFF. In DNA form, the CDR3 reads TGTGCCAGCAGTTCGTCTGAGGGGGTGCACAATGAGCAGTTCTTC.